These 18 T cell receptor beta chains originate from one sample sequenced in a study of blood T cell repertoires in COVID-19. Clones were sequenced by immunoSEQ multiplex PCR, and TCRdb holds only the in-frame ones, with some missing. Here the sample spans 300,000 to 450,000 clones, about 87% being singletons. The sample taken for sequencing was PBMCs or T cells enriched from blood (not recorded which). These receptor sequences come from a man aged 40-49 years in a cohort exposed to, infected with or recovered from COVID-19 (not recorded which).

CDR3 residues: CASSADPPDRRSGYTF. DNA for the CDR3: TGTGCCAGCAGTGCGGACCCTCCAGACAGGCGCTCTGGCTACACCTTC. The chain has TRBV6-1 and TRBJ1-2, with D perhaps TRBD1 (6 bases). The CDR3 runs to 16 residues. Trimming took 4 bases from V and 7 from J, leaving 22 bases between them. The germline V gene encodes CDR1 MNHNS and CDR2 SASEGT.

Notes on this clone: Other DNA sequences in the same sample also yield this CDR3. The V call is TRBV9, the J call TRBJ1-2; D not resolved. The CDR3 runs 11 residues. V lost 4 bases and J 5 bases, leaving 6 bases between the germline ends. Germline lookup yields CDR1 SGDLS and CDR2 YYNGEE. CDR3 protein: CASSPGYGYTF. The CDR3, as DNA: TGTGCCAGCAGCCCCGGGTATGGCTACACCTTC.

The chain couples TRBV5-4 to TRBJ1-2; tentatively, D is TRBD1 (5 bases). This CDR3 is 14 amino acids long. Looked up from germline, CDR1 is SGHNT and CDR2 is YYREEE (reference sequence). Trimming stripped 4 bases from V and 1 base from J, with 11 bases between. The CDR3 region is CASSAGSINYGYTF. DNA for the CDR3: TGTGCCAGCAGCGCAGGGTCTATTAACTATGGCTACACCTTC.

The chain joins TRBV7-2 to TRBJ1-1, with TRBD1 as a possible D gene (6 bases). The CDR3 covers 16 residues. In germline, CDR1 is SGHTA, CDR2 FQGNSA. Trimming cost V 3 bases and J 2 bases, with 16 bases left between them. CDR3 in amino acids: CASSLVWDTLNTEAFF. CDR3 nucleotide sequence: TGTGCCAGCAGCTTGGTCTGGGACACATTAAACACTGAAGCTTTCTTT.

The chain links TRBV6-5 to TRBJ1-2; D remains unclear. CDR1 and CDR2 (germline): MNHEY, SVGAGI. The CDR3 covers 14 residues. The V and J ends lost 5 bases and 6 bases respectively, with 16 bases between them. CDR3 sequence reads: CASSTSASFDGYTF. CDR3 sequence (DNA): TGTGCCAGCAGTACGTCCGCGAGTTTTGATGGCTACACCTTC.

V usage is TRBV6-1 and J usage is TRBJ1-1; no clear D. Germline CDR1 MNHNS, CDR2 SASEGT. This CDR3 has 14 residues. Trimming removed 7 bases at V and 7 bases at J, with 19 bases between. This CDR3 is CASTAGSQSGEAFF. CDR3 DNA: TGTGCCAGCACCGCGGGAAGCCAATCGGGTGAAGCTTTCTTT.

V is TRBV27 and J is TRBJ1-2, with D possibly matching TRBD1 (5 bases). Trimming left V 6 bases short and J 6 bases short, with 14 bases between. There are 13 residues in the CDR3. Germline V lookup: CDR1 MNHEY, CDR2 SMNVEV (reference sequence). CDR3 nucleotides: TGTGCCAGCAGACAAACCTCGACAGATGGCTACACCTTC. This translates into CASRQTSTDGYTF.

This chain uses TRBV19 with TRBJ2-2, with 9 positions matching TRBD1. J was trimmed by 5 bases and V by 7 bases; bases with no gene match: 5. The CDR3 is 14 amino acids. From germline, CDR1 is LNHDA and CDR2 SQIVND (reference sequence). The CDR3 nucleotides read TGTGCCAGTACCCGACAGGGGGGAACCGGGGAGCTGTTTTTT. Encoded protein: CASTRQGGTGELFF.

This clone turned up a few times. CDR3 residues: CASSLAGQRGSYNSPLHF. CDR3 DNA: TGCGCCAGCAGCTTGGCCGGACAAAGAGGATCCTATAATTCACCCCTCCACTTT. The chain has TRBV5-1 and TRBJ1-6; possibly TRBD1 for D (5 bases). Germline V gene data show CDR1 as SGHRS and CDR2 as YFSETQ. V lost 0 bases to trimming and J lost 1 base, with 14 bases between them. The CDR3 has 18 residues.

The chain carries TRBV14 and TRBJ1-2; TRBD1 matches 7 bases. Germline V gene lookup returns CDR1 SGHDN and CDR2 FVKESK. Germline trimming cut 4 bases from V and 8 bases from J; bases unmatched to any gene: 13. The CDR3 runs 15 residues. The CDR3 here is CASSRIPTGPAGYTF. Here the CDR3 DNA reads TGTGCCAGCAGCCGCATACCGACAGGGCCGGCCGGCTACACCTTC.

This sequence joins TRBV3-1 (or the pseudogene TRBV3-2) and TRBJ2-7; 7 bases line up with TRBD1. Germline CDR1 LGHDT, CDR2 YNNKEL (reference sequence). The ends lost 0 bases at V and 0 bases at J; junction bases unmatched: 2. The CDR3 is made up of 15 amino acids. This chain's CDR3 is CASSQDRGISYEQYF. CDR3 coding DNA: TGTGCCAGCAGCCAAGACAGGGGGATCTCCTACGAGCAGTACTTC.

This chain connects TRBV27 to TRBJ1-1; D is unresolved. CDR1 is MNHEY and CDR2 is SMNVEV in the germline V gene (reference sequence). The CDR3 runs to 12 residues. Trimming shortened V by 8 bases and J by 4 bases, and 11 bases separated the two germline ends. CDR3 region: CASGRVGTEAFF. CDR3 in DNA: TGTGCCAGCGGCCGGGTGGGCACTGAAGCTTTCTTT.

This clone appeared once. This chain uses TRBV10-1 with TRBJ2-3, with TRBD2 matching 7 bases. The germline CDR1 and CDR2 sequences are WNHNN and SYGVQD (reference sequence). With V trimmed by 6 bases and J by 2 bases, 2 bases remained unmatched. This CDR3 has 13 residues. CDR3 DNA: TGCGCCAGCAGCGGGGGGACCACAGATACGCAGTATTTT. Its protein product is CASSGGTTDTQYF.

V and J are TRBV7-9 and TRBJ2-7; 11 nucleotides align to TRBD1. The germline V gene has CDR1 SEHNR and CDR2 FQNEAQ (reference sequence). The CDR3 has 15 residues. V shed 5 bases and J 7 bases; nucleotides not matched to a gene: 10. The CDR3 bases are TGTGCCAGCAGCCGAACTACCGGGACAGGGGGGGAGCAGTACTTC. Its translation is CASSRTTGTGGEQYF.

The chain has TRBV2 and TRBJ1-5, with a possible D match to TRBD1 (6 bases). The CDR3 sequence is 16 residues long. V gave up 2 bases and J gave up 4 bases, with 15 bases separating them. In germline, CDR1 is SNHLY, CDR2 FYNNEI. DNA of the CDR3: TGTGCCAGCAGTGAAATCTGGGACACACAAAATCAGCCCCAGCATTTT. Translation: CASSEIWDTQNQPQHF.

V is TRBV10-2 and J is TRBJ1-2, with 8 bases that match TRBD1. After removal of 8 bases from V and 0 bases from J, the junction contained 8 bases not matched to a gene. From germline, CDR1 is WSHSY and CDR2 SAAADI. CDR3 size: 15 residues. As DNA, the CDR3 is TGCGCCAGCGGAGAGCAGGGGGCGCCTAACTATGGCTACACCTTC. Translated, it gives CASGEQGAPNYGYTF.

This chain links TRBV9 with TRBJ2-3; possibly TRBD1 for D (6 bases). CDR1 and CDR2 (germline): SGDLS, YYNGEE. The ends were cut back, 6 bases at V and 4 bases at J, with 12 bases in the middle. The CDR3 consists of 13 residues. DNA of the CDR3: TGTGCCAGCAACAAAGGACAGCCAGATACGCAGTATTTT. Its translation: CASNKGQPDTQYF.

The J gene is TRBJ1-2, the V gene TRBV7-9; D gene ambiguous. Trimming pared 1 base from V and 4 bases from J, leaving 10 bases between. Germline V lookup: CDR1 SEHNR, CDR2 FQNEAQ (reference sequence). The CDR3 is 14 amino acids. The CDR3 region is CASSLGSVGYGYTF. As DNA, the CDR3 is TGTGCCAGCAGCTTAGGAAGCGTGGGCTATGGCTACACCTTC.